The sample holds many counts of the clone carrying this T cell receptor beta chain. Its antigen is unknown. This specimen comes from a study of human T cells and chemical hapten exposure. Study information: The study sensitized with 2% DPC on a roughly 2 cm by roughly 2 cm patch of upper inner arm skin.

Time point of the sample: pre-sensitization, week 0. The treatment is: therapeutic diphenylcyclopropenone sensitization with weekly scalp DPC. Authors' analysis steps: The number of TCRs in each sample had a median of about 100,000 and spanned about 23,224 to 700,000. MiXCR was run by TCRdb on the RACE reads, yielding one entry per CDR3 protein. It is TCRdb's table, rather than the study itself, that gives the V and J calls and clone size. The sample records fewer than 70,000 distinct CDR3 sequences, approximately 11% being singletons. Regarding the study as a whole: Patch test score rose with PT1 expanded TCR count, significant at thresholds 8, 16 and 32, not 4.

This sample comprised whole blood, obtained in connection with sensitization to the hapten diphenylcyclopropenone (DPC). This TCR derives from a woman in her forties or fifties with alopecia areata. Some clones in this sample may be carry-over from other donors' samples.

The CDR3 DNA reads as TGTGCCAGCAGCCCAATCGGACAGGGTGACACTGAAGCTTTCTTT. Translation: CASSPIGQGDTEAFF. The J gene is TRBJ1-1, the V gene TRBV7-9; the match to TRBD1 covers 8 bases. Germline V gene data show CDR1 as SEHNR and CDR2 as FQNEAQ (reference sequence). Trimming at V came to 5 bases and at J to 3 bases, leaving 8 bases not matched to a gene. The length of the CDR3 is 15 residues.